The TCR beta chain under discussion was sequenced for a study of cytomegalovirus exposure and HLA in healthy donors. Regarding the study as a whole: Subsequent analysis revealed that first-cohort TCR clusters tended to co-occur in the 120 or so validation repertoires. Published work reported that the classifier diagnosed cytomegalovirus status with high specificity and sensitivity. Some TCR beta chains (164 of them) were listed as cytomegalovirus-associated.

On this clone itself: Its cognate antigen is unknown. One junction end disagrees with the germline gene, perhaps due to a read error.

From the 120-subject validation cohort, which was separate from the approximately 670-subject first cohort, the donors were drawn. The CDR3 runs to 13 residues. Germline V CDR1 and CDR2: MNHNS, SASEGT. TCRdb's copy holds only in-frame clones and misses some; the assay was immunoSEQ multiplex PCR. This sample has a few hundred thousand clones; roughly 84% occur once, and the top ten carry more than 13%. The chain employs TRBV6-1 and TRBJ1-2; D perhaps matches TRBD1 (5 bases). Sequencing used PBMCs. The receptor's source is a woman aged 25 to 39 in good health and CMV-seropositive. The CDR3 region is CASSEREGEKEGF. CDR3 sequence (DNA): TGTGCCAGCAGTGAAAGGGAAGGGGAAAAAGAGGGCTTC.